The sequence of this T cell receptor beta chain was determined in a study of T cell responses to AZD1222 COVID-19 vaccine. Study at large: Doses given second, at about 4 or about 12 weeks, were pooled.

Profiled with immunoSEQ multiplex PCR; TCRdb holds only in-frame clones, not every one. Altogether under 150,000 clones are present, 85% to 95% being singletons, with the ten largest covering 5% to 7%. Points on this clone: An end of the junction does not agree with germline; a read error may underlie this.

The CDR3 length is 13 residues. CDR1 MGHRA and CDR2 YSYEKL come from the germline V gene. The V gene is TRBV4-1, the J gene TRBJ1-2; D is undetermined. Specimen: peripheral blood, collected on day 0 of AZD1222 vaccination. The source of this sequence is an adult in good health. This CDR3 reads CASSQVLPPKFAF. CDR3 nucleotides: TGCGCCAGCAGCCAAGTACTCCCCCCCAAGTTCGCCTTC.